This T cell receptor (beta chain) was recovered during a study of a mutant IDH1 vaccine in newly diagnosed glioma. The overall study: The start of vaccination came 4-6 weeks after radiotherapy alone, or with temozolomide cycles. Previous care, which was radiotherapy, temozolomide, or both, most often involved both.

In regard to this clone: Its specificity is not known.

The V and J ends lost 5 bases and 4 bases, in that order; junction bases with no gene match: 4. CDR1 is LNHDA, CDR2 SQIVND, per germline (reference sequence). This CDR3 spans 14 amino acids. Time point denoted: week 11, during vaccination. Vaccine doses each comprised 300 ug of mutant IDH1 20-mer peptide, with topical imiquimod. Sequenced by immunoSEQ multiplex PCR; TCRdb stores in-frame clones only, minus some. The repertoire includes tens of thousands of clones, around three quarters of them detected once, and around 8% sits in the top ten. Study-level points and caveats: Pseudoprogression seemed unrelated to changes in top peripheral T cell clonotypes. The occurrence of vaccine-induced immune responses was seen in around 94% of patients.

The sequencing used PBMCs, collected from a glioma patient whose treatment included an IDH1 peptide vaccine. This TCR was recovered from a middle-aged man with glioma. This rearrangement joins TRBV19 to TRBJ2-1; TRBD2 matches at 8 bases. CDR3 region: CASSGGRLYNEQFF. The CDR3 DNA sequence: TGTGCCAGTAGTGGCGGGAGGCTATACAATGAGCAGTTCTTC.